The 12 T cell receptor beta chains given below trace back to one sample, sequenced in a study of T cells after yellow fever vaccination. TCRdb processed the 5' RACE reads anew with MiXCR; each CDR3 protein has one entry. The sample lists about 320,000 distinct CDR3 sequences; around 6.8% were seen once. The sequences come from PBMCs, collected roughly 47 days after the first yellow fever vaccination. All receptors derive from a man between 18 and 29 years old who received the YFV17D yellow fever vaccine.

The rearrangement joins TRBV9 to TRBJ2-1; 13 bases agree with TRBD2. This CDR3 spans 15 amino acids. Germline V gene lookup returns CDR1 SGDLS and CDR2 YYNGEE. Trimming removed 4 bases from V and 7 bases from J; junction bases left unmatched: 5. The CDR3 nucleotides read TGTGCCAGCAGCTATACTAGCGGGGGGGCAAATGAGCAGTTCTTC. Encoded protein: CASSYTSGGANEQFF.

The chain has TRBV30 and TRBJ2-4; 16 nucleotides line up with TRBD2. The CDR3 covers 17 residues. The V and J ends lost 1 base and 7 bases, in that order; junction bases with no gene match: 7. Germline-derived CDR1 and CDR2 are GTSNPN and SVGIG (reference sequence). CDR3 amino acids: CAWSAPGLAGGRNIQYF. DNA for the CDR3: TGTGCCTGGAGTGCCCCGGGACTAGCGGGGGGGCGGAACATTCAGTACTTC.

This clonotype was seen a handful of times. The J gene is TRBJ2-7, the V gene TRBV28; TRBD1 matches at 7 bases. Germline V gives CDR1 MDHEN, CDR2 SYDVKM. This CDR3 has 14 residues. V was pared by 5 bases and J by 1 base, with 5 bases of the junction left unmatched. CDR3 sequence reads: CASSPPGQSYEQYV. The CDR3 coding sequence is TGTGCCAGCAGTCCGCCGGGACAGTCCTACGAGCAGTACGTC.

In this sample, this clonotype turned up a few times. V gene TRBV20-1 combines with J gene TRBJ2-1; D is unresolved. Germline-derived CDR1 and CDR2 are DFQATT and SNEGSKA (reference sequence). The CDR3 is 16 amino acids. Trimming shortened V by 2 bases and J by 0 bases, and 14 bases separated the two germline ends. The CDR3 sequence: CSARFRTQSSYNEQFF. As DNA, the CDR3 is TGCAGTGCTAGATTCCGTACGCAGAGCTCCTACAATGAGCAGTTCTTC.

The V and J genes are TRBV20-1 and TRBJ2-1; TRBD2 agrees at 8 bases. CDR1 is DFQATT and CDR2 is SNEGSKA in the germline V gene (reference sequence). This CDR3 region has 15 residues. Trimming at V came to 0 bases and at J to 4 bases, leaving 5 bases not matched to a gene. The CDR3 coding sequence is TGCAGTGCTAGAGAGATCGGGGGGGAGTACAATGAGCAGTTCTTC. Translating it yields CSAREIGGEYNEQFF.

The table lists this clonotype with a few counts. The chain recombines TRBV5-1 with TRBJ2-1; D is perhaps TRBD2 (5 bases). The V end was cut by 1 base, the J end by 8 bases, with 13 bases between. The CDR3 runs to 14 residues. Germline CDR1 and CDR2: SGHRS and YFSETQ. CDR3 in amino acids: CASSLRGLAHEQFF. The CDR3 DNA reads TGCGCCAGCAGCTTGCGAGGGCTAGCACATGAGCAGTTCTTC.

This clonotype was recorded many times. The V call is TRBV5-1, the J call TRBJ2-3, with D unclear. The ends were cut back, 4 bases at V and 2 bases at J, with 8 bases in the middle. The CDR3 consists of 13 residues. Germline V gene sequence: CDR1 SGHRS, CDR2 YFSETQ. Here the CDR3 reads CASSPDNTDTQYF. DNA for the CDR3: TGCGCCAGCAGCCCAGACAACACAGATACGCAGTATTTT.

V gene TRBV12-3 or TRBV12-4 combines with J gene TRBJ1-1, with D maybe TRBD1 (6 bases). The CDR3 is 13 amino acids. V was shortened by 8 bases and J by 1 base, with 11 bases between the two germline ends. This CDR3 is CASEYRANTEAFF. For the CDR3, the DNA is TGTGCCAGCGAATACAGGGCGAACACTGAAGCTTTCTTT.

In its sample, this clonotype was seen many times. CDR3 amino acids: CASSLQGGNTIYF. CDR3 nucleotide sequence: TGCGCCAGCAGCTTGCAGGGTGGAAACACCATATATTTT. The rearrangement uses TRBV5-1 and TRBJ1-3; D possibly corresponds to TRBD1 (5 bases). CDR3 length equals 13 residues. V was pared by 1 base and J by 3 bases, with 5 bases between. Germline CDR1 SGHRS, CDR2 YFSETQ. Supplemented by reference TRBV5-1 and TRBJ1-3, the full variable domain reads KAGVTQTPRYLIKTRGQQVTLSCSPISGHRSVSWYQQTPGQGLQFLFEYFSETQRNKGNFPGRFSGRQFSNSRSEMNVSTLELGDSALYLCASSLQGGNTIYFGEGSWLTVV.

This clonotype was found many times. The rearrangement joins TRBV20-1 to TRBJ1-2, with D unresolved. V lost 0 bases and J 6 bases, leaving 11 bases between the germline ends. CDR3 length: 13 amino acids. Per germline, CDR1 DFQATT and CDR2 SNEGSKA (reference sequence). The CDR3, as DNA: TGCAGTGCTAGAGATAACGTGGGGAATGGCTACACCTTC. Protein sequence: CSARDNVGNGYTF.

The chain employs TRBV12-3 or TRBV12-4 and TRBJ1-1; D uncertain. The CDR3 consists of 14 residues. Trimming left V 2 bases short and J 6 bases short, with 13 bases between. This chain's CDR3 is CASSLNTRNAEAFF. The CDR3, as DNA: TGTGCCAGCAGTTTAAATACAAGAAACGCTGAAGCTTTCTTT.

This clonotype came up many times. V and J are TRBV6-1 and TRBJ2-5; maybe TRBD1 (6 bases). Germline CDR1 MNHNS, CDR2 SASEGT. This CDR3 has 14 amino acids. The DNA for the CDR3 is TGTGCATGCCGACGGGCGGACAGTCCTGAGACCCAGTACTTC. This encodes CACRRADSPETQYF.